This T cell receptor (beta chain) was captured in a study of T cell repertoires in cytomegalovirus infection. This clonotype was counted ten times or more. TCRdb analysed the reads with MiXCR anew, one entry per CDR3 protein. The sample lists some 150,000 distinct CDR3 sequences; 5.5% to 7% were seen once. Trimming removed 1 base at V and 6 bases at J, with 16 bases between. CDR1 and CDR2 (germline): SGHVS, FNYEAQ. The CDR3 has 15 residues. The clonotype was recovered from a human donor in good health (CMV status not recorded). Some clones in this sample may be carry-over from other donors' samples. The sequencing sample was made of PBMCs. The J gene is TRBJ2-7, the V gene TRBV7-6; possible D gene TRBD2, 5 bases. The CDR3 region has the DNA TGTGCCAGCAGCTTAGAAGCCGGGGTCCAGTTCGAGCAGTACTTC. Translated, it gives CASSLEAGVQFEQYF.